This T cell receptor (beta chain) came from a study of T-cell reconstitution after alpha-beta-depleted transplantation in children. This clonotype has a handful of counts. During its preparation, the TCRbeta library received unique molecular identifiers. Via MiXCR, TCRdb re-called the PCR reads, giving one row per CDR3 protein. Among 250,000 to 300,000 distinct CDR3 sequences listed, approximately 9.6% were seen once. The sample in question was PBMCs from the stem cell graft donor, obtained from the stem cell graft. This receptor was obtained from a human donor who donated a stem cell graft to a child with SCID.

For the CDR3, the DNA is TGTGCCAGCAGTGGTGACTTCTCTGGAAACACCATATATTTT. This encodes CASSGDFSGNTIYF. The chain recombines TRBV6-1 with TRBJ1-3; D is undetermined. Between the trimmed V and J ends, which lost 4 bases and 0 bases, there was a span of 7 bases. The CDR3 runs to 14 residues. Germline V gene sequence: CDR1 MNHNS, CDR2 SASEGT.